The rows below give T cell receptor beta chains drawn from one sample of a study of T cell changes during pregnancy in multiple sclerosis. TCRdb's copy holds only in-frame clones and misses some; the assay was immunoSEQ multiplex PCR. Among about 43,000 clones listed, 90% were seen once. The source material was peripheral blood, sampled in the second trimester of pregnancy. These receptor sequences come from a female donor in good health, enrolled as a control in a pregnancy study. The conserved cysteine and the conserved F or W are not part of the CDR3 here. Clone size appears in some rows only: once, few, many, or a class for an expanded clone.

clone_size	v_call	j_call	cdr3_aa
.	TRBV6-1	TRBJ1-2	ASSDVRGSYGYT
.	TRBV7-8	TRBJ2-1	ASRRLATLSYNEQF
.	TRBV9	TRBJ1-4	ASSPGTAPNEKLF
.	TRBV6-5	TRBJ1-2	ASSGQGGYGYT
few	TRBV19	TRBJ1-5	ATRIGGNQPQH
.	TRBV28	TRBJ2-2	ASSPWTGGKAGELF
.	TRBV29-1	TRBJ2-7	SVEVTSGRLGEQY
few	TRBV14	TRBJ1-1	ASSQAATPGAEAF
.	TRBV11-3	TRBJ2-3	ASSFEAPPADTQY
.	TRBV10-3	TRBJ2-5	AISASGGETQY
.	TRBV19	TRBJ2-7	ASSTRQVSYEQY
.	TRBV13	TRBJ2-3	ASSPTEQNTQY
.	TRBV5-1	TRBJ2-1	ASSWASSGRDYNEQF
.	TRBV7-2	TRBJ1-5	ASSKDRGSQPQH
.	TRBV9	TRBJ1-1	ASSPGVDREGLAF
.	TRBV5-8	TRBJ2-7	ASSLGSASGNYEQY
.	TRBV11-3	TRBJ2-1	ASSLGSRGSYNEQF
.	TRBV6-4	TRBJ2-3	ASSDSTGGPTDTQY
.	TRBV7-9	TRBJ1-1	ASSFSDRNTEAF
.	TRBV19	TRBJ1-1	ASSDPGGVGWNTEAF
.	TRBV25-1	TRBJ1-4	ASSASGTGSEKLF
medium-sized	TRBV2	TRBJ1-5	ASRWDSQRPQH
.	TRBV4-3	TRBJ2-2	ASSQSESIPGELF
.	TRBV2	TRBJ2-3	ASRRRDLTDTQY
.	TRBV15	TRBJ1-2	ATSLARNYGYT
.	TRBV10-1	TRBJ2-7	ASSARQGAREQY
.	TRBV5-4	TRBJ2-5	ASSPSESETQY
.	TRBV18	TRBJ1-2	ASSPGTVNYGYT
.	TRBV2	TRBJ2-7	ASSDGGKDY
.	TRBV25-1	TRBJ1-6	ASRQAGTGNSPLH
.	TRBV11-3	TRBJ2-2	ASSLGGTGELF
.	TRBV6-1	TRBJ2-7	ASSASGFEQY
.	TRBV4-2	TRBJ1-1	ASSIRTGRNTEAF
few	TRBV5-1	TRBJ1-1	ASSLTGITEAF
once	TRBV7-6	TRBJ1-2	ASSLGVRDRGDGYT
.	TRBV21-1	TRBJ2-7	ASSLPWTGFYEQY
.	TRBV4-1	TRBJ2-7	ASSPYEAGVYEQY
.	TRBV6-6	TRBJ1-1	ASSYSSLNTEAF
.	TRBV5-1	TRBJ2-2	ASSSSGTGELF
.	TRBV5-6	TRBJ2-2	ASSSPRRDPNTGELF
.	TRBV14	TRBJ2-3	ASSQSGRGDTQY
.	TRBV5-5	TRBJ1-2	ASSSRGGYT
.	TRBV11-3	TRBJ2-4	ASSSLEAKNIQY
.	TRBV2	TRBJ1-5	ASRPGLVDQPQH
.	TRBV18	TRBJ2-7	ASSLGQGLYEQY
.	TRBV6-5	TRBJ2-7	ASTQGLAYEQY
.	TRBV5-6	TRBJ2-1	ASSPGQAKKYNEQF
.	TRBV12-5	TRBJ2-2	ASGLQNTGELF
.	TRBV19	TRBJ1-5	ASSRQTLSNQPQH